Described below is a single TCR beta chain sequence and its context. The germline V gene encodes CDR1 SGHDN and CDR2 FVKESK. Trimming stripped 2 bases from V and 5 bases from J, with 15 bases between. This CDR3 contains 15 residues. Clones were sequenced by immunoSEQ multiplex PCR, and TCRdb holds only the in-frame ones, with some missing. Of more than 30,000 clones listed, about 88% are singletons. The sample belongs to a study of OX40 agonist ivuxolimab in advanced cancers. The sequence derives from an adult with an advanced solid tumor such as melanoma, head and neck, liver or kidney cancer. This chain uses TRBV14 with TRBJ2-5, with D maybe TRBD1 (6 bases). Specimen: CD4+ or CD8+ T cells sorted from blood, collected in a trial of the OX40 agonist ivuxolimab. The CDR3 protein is CASSQIQGPRETQYF. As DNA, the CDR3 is TGTGCCAGCAGCCAAATACAGGGCCCCCGGGAGACCCAGTACTTC.